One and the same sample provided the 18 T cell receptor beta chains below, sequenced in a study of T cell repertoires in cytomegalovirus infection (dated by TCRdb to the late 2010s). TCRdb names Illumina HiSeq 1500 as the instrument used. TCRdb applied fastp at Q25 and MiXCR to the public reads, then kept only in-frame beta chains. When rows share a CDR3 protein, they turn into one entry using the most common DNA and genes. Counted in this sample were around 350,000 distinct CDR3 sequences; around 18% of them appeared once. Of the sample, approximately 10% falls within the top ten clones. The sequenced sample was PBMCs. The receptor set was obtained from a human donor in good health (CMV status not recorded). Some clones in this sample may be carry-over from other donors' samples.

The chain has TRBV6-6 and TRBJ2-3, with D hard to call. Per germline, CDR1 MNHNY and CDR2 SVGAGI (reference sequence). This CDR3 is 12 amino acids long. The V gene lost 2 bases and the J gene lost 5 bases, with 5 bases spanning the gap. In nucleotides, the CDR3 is TGTGCCAGCAGTTACCGGGTAGATACGCAGTATTTT. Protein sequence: CASSYRVDTQYF.

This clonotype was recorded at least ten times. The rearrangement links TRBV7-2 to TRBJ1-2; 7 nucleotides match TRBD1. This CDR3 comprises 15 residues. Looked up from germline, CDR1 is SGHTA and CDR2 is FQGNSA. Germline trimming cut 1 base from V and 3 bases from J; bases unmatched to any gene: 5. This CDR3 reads CASSLGQGPDYGYTF. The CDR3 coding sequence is TGTGCCAGCAGCTTAGGACAGGGTCCGGACTATGGCTACACCTTC. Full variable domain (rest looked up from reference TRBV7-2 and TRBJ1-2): GAGVSQSPSNKVTEKGKDVELRCDPISGHTALYWYRQSLGQGLEFLIYFQGNSAPDKSGLPSDRFSAERTGGSVSTLTIQRTQQEDSAVYLCASSLGQGPDYGYTFGSGTRLTVV.

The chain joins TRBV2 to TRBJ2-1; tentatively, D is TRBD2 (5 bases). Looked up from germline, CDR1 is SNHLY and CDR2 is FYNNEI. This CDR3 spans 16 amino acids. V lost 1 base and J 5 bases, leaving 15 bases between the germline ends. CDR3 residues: CASSEGGGPMNNEQFF. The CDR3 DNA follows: TGTGCCAGCAGTGAAGGTGGAGGACCCATGAACAATGAGCAGTTCTTC.

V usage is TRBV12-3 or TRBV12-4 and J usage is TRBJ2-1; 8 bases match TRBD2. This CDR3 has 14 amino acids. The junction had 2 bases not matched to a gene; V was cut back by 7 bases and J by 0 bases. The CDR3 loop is CASIRGGSYNEQFF. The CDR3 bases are TGTGCCAGCATTCGGGGGGGCTCCTACAATGAGCAGTTCTTC.

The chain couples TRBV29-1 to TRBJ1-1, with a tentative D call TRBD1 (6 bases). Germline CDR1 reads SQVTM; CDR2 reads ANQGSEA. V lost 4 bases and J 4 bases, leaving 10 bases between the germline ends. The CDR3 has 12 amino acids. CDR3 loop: CSVGQVFTEAFF. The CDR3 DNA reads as TGCAGCGTTGGACAGGTCTTCACTGAAGCTTTCTTT. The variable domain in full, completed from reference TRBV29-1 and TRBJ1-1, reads SAVISQKPSRDICQRGTSLTIQCQVDSQVTMMFWYRQQPGQSLTLIATANQGSEATYESGFVIDKFPISRPNLTFSTLTVSNMSPEDSSIYLCSVGQVFTEAFFGQGTRLTVV.

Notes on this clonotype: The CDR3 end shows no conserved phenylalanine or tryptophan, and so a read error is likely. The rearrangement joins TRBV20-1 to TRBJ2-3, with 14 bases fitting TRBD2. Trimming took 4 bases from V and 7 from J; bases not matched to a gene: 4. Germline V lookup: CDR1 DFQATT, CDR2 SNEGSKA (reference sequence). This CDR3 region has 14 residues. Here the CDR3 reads CSAMGLAGVNTQYI. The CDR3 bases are TGCAGTGCTATGGGACTAGCGGGGGTTAATACGCAGTATATT.

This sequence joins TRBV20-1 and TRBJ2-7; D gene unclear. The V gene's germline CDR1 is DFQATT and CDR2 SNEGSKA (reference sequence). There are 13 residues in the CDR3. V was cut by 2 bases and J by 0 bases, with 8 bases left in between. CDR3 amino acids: CSARQAHSYEQYF. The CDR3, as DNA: TGCAGTGCTAGACAGGCCCACTCCTACGAGCAGTACTTC.

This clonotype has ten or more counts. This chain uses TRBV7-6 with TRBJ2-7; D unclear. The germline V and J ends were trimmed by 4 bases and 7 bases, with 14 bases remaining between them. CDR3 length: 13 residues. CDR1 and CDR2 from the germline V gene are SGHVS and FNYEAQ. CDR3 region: CASSSDRRWEQYF. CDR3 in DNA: TGTGCCAGCAGCTCGGACCGCCGGTGGGAGCAGTACTTC.

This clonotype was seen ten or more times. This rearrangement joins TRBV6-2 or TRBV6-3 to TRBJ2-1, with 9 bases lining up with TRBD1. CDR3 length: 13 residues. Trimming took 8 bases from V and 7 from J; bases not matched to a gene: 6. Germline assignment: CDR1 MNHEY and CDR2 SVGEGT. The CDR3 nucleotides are TGTGCCAGCGCGGGGACAGGGACTAATGAGCAGTTCTTC. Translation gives CASAGTGTNEQFF.

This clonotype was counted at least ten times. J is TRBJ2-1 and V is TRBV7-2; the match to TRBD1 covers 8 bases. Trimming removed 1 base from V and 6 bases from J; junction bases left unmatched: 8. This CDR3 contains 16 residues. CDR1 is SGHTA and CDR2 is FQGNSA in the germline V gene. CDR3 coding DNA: TGTGCCAGCAGCTTAGTCGGGACAGGTTTCAGCAATGAGCAGTTCTTC. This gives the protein CASSLVGTGFSNEQFF.

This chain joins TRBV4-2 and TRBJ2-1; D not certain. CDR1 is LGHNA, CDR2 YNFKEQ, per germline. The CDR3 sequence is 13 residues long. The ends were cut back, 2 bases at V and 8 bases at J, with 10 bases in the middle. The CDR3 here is CASSQFSRDEQFF. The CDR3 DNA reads TGTGCCAGCAGCCAATTCTCTCGGGATGAGCAGTTCTTC.

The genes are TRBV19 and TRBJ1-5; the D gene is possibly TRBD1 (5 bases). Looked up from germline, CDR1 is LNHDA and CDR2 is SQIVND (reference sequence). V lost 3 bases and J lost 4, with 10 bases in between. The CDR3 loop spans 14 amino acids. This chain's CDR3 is CASSIDQGNQPQHF. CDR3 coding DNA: TGTGCCAGTAGTATTGACCAGGGTAATCAGCCCCAGCATTTT.

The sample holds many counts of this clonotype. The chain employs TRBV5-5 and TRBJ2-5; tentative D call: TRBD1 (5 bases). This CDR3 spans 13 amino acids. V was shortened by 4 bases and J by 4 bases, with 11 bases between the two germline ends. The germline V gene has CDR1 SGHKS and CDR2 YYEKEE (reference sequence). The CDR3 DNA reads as TGTGCCAGCAGCCCCAGTGGGGCAGAGACCCAGTACTTC. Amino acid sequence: CASSPSGAETQYF. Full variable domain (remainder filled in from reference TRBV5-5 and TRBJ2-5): DAGVTQSPTHLIKTRGQQVTLRCSPISGHKSVSWYQQVLGQGPQFIFQYYEKEERGRGNFPDRFSARQFPNYSSELNVNALLLGDSALYLCASSPSGAETQYFGPGTRLLVL.

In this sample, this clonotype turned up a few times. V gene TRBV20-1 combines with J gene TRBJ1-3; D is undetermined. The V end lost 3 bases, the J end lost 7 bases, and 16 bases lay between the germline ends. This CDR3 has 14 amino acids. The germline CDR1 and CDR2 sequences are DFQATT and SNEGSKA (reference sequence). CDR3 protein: CSASHRTQLNTIYF. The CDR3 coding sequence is TGCAGTGCTAGCCACCGGACTCAGCTGAACACCATATATTTT.

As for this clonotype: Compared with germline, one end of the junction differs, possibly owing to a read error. The CDR3 here is CASSLGNEQLF. For the CDR3, the DNA is TGTGCCAGCAGCCTTGGCAATGAGCAGTTGTTC. The rearrangement uses TRBV6-1 and TRBJ2-1; D is unclear. CDR1 MNHNS and CDR2 SASEGT come from the germline V gene. The CDR3 is 11 residues long.

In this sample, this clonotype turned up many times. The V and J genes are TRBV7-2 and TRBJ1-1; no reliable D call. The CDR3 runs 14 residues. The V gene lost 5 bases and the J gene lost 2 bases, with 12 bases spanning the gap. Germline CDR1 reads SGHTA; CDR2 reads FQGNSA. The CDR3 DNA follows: TGTGCCAGCAGCACAACGGACCCTAACACTGAAGCTTTCTTT. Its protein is CASSTTDPNTEAFF.

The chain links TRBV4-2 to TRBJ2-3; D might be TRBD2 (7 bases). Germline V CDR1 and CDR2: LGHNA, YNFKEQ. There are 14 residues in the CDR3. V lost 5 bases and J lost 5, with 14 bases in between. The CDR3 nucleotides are TGTGCCAGCAGCGGGGGGGCCATCGAAGATACGCAGTATTTT. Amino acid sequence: CASSGGAIEDTQYF.

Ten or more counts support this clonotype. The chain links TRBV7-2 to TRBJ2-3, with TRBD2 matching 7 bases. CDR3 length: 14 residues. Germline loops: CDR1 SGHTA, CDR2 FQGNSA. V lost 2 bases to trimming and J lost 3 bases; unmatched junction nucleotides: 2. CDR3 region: CASSLSAGTDTQYF. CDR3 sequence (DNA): TGTGCCAGCAGCTTATCAGCGGGGACAGATACGCAGTATTTT.